This T cell receptor beta chain is drawn from a study of blood T cell repertoires in COVID-19. Using immunoSEQ multiplex PCR, the repertoire was profiled, and TCRdb retains in-frame clones only, with some absent. The sample yields some 450,000 clones, around 88% seen once. CDR1 and CDR2 (germline): MRHNA, SNTAGT. This CDR3 contains 17 residues. V was shortened by 6 bases and J by 0 bases, with 21 bases between the two germline ends. This clone was found once. The source of this sequence is a woman aged 45-65 years with COVID-19, enrolled during active disease. Sequenced input: peripheral blood. The chain is built from TRBV6-4 and TRBJ2-7; possibly TRBD1 for D (5 bases). For the CDR3, the DNA is TGTGCCAGCAGCTCGAGCAACAGGCTCTTAAGCTCCTACGAGCAGTACTTC. Protein: CASSSSNRLLSSYEQYF.